One and the same sample provided the 18 T cell receptor beta chains below, sequenced in a study of T cells after yellow fever vaccination. TCRdb redid the calling of the 5' RACE reads with MiXCR, one entry per CDR3 protein. The table has some 96,000 distinct CDR3 sequences, about 8.8% seen once. This material consisted of CD8+ T cells not binding an NS4B(214-222) dextramer, sorted from PBMCs, taken roughly 15 days after the first yellow fever vaccination. These TCRs come from a man between 18 and 35 years old who received the YFV17D yellow fever vaccine.

CDR3 in DNA: TGTGCCAGCAGCGCAGGGACAGGGGCTGACTATGGCTACACCTTC. As protein: CASSAGTGADYGYTF. The chain links TRBV27 to TRBJ1-2, with TRBD1 matching over 10 bases. This CDR3 region has 15 residues. The germline V gene has CDR1 MNHEY and CDR2 SMNVEV (reference sequence). Germline trimming cut 6 bases from V and 3 bases from J; bases unmatched to any gene: 7.

The V gene is TRBV4-1, the J gene TRBJ2-7, with D unresolved. Trimming took 4 bases from V and 0 from J, leaving 13 bases between them. The V gene's germline CDR1 is MGHRA and CDR2 YSYEKL. The CDR3 spans 15 residues. The CDR3 is CASSPRLLSSYEQYF. CDR3 DNA sequence: TGCGCCAGCAGCCCAAGACTGCTGAGCTCCTACGAGCAGTACTTC.

There are a few counts of this clonotype. The rearrangement joins TRBV29-1 to TRBJ2-7; 8 bases are a match to TRBD1. Losses at the gene ends were 4 bases for V and 2 bases for J; bases not matched to a gene: 7. From germline, CDR1 is SQVTM and CDR2 ANQGSEA. This CDR3 spans 14 amino acids. CDR3 nucleotides: TGCAGCGTTGTCGGACAGGGAGTCCCCTACGAGCAGTACTTC. Its translation: CSVVGQGVPYEQYF.

V usage is TRBV7-8 and J usage is TRBJ2-2; D may be TRBD1 (5 bases). Germline V gene sequence: CDR1 SGHVS, CDR2 FQNEAQ. V shed 1 base and J shed 0 bases, with 12 bases lying between them. The CDR3 totals 17 residues. The DNA of the CDR3 is TGTGCCAGCAGCTTAGGGGCAGGGTTTACGAACACCGGGGAGCTGTTTTTT. It encodes CASSLGAGFTNTGELFF.

There are a few counts of this clonotype. This CDR3 reads CASSLGLRLNTEAFF. The CDR3 DNA is TGCGCCAGCAGCCTGGGCCTTAGGCTGAACACTGAAGCTTTCTTT. J is TRBJ1-1 and V is TRBV5-1; D unclear. Germline V gene data show CDR1 as SGHRS and CDR2 as YFSETQ. The CDR3 has 15 residues. V lost 4 bases to trimming and J lost 0 bases, with 13 bases between them.

The rearrangement links TRBV5-8 to TRBJ2-1; no definite D call. This CDR3 has 12 residues. Germline V gene sequence: CDR1 SGHTS, CDR2 YDEGEE. Trimming left V 4 bases short and J 12 bases short, with 14 bases between. In DNA form, the CDR3 reads TGTGCCAGCAGCCTAGTCGGGCCCGGGCAGTTCTTC. It is translated as CASSLVGPGQFF.

This clonotype has just a few counts. The chain combines TRBV28 with TRBJ1-2; TRBD1 aligns across 9 bases. The germline CDR1 and CDR2 sequences are MDHEN and SYDVKM. The CDR3 sequence is 16 residues long. The ends lost 5 bases at V and 8 bases at J; junction bases unmatched: 15. CDR3 residues: CASSPLQRGTGRGYTF. The CDR3 DNA sequence: TGTGCCAGCAGTCCACTCCAACGCGGGACAGGGAGGGGCTACACCTTC.

The chain recombines TRBV19 with TRBJ2-2, with D maybe TRBD1 (6 bases). From germline, CDR1 is LNHDA and CDR2 SQIVND (reference sequence). V dropped 9 bases and J dropped 7 bases, with 24 bases sitting between them. The CDR3 extends over 16 amino acids. The CDR3: CASENEDGTPLGELFF. In DNA form, the CDR3 reads TGTGCCAGCGAAAACGAGGACGGGACACCACTCGGGGAGCTGTTTTTT.

This clonotype was seen a handful of times. The chain has TRBV6-1 and TRBJ2-3, with a possible D match to TRBD1 (6 bases). V lost 6 bases, J lost 9 bases, and 22 bases lay in between. Germline V CDR1 and CDR2: MNHNS, SASEGT. The CDR3 totals 15 residues. Written as DNA, the CDR3 is TGTGCCAGCAGCCCCGTCAAACGGCAAAGGGGGACGCAGTATTTT. This codes for CASSPVKRQRGTQYF.

As concerns this clonotype: A much larger clone lies one base from this, so it may be a read error. This sequence joins TRBV10-3 and TRBJ1-1; D remains ambiguous. The germline CDR1 and CDR2 sequences are ENHRY and SYGVKD. The CDR3 covers 15 residues. V was shortened by 2 bases and J by 0 bases, with 10 bases between the two germline ends. CDR3 in DNA: TGTGCCATCAGTGAGACGAAGCTCATGAACACTGAAGCTTTCTTT. It encodes CAISETKLMNTEAFF.

This clonotype was recorded at least ten times. This chain links TRBV25-1 with TRBJ1-1, with a weak D call TRBD1 (6 bases). CDR1 and CDR2 (germline): MGHDK, SYGVNS. This CDR3 spans 10 amino acids. The ends were cut back, 6 bases at V and 8 bases at J, with 7 bases in the middle. The CDR3 loop is CASRGTEAFF. The CDR3 DNA reads TGTGCCAGCAGGGGGACAGAAGCTTTCTTT.

DNA of the CDR3: TGTGCCAGCAGCCAAGTTTTGACAGGGGCGACAGGGGGTGGGGAGGCTTTCTTT. Its translation: CASSQVLTGATGGGEAFF. The chain couples TRBV4-2 to TRBJ1-1; 9 positions agree with TRBD1. The CDR3 runs 18 residues. In germline, CDR1 is LGHNA, CDR2 YNFKEQ. With V trimmed by 1 base and J by 11 bases, 20 bases remained unmatched.

This clonotype was found many times. The chain recombines TRBV12-3 or TRBV12-4 with TRBJ2-3; D ambiguous. CDR3 length: 12 amino acids. V lost 4 bases, J lost 2 bases, and 4 bases lay in between. CDR3 nucleotide sequence: TGTGCCAGCAGTTCTCACACAGATACGCAGTATTTT. It encodes CASSSHTDTQYF.

This clonotype occurred a few times. The CDR3 DNA sequence: TGTGCCAGCAGCTTGGTGTCAGCTTTCAGGGGGGAGCTGTTTTTT. Translated, it gives CASSLVSAFRGELFF. This chain connects TRBV5-5 to TRBJ2-2; D uncertain. The V end was cut by 0 bases, the J end by 8 bases, with 14 bases between. The CDR3 has 15 amino acids. Germline V CDR1 and CDR2: SGHKS, YYEKEE (reference sequence).

This clonotype came up a few times. The chain recombines TRBV9 with TRBJ2-2; D uncertain. The CDR3 loop spans 14 amino acids. Germline-derived CDR1 and CDR2 are SGDLS and YYNGEE. V was clipped by 4 bases and J by 6 bases, with 13 bases between them. The CDR3 protein is CASSSPILPGELFF. The CDR3 coding sequence is TGTGCCAGCAGCAGCCCCATCCTGCCCGGGGAGCTGTTTTTT.

This clonotype has only a few counts. The genes are TRBV4-3 and TRBJ1-1; D remains unclear. This CDR3 spans 14 amino acids. Germline assignment: CDR1 LGHNA and CDR2 YSLEER. V lost 4 bases to trimming and J lost 3 bases, with 12 bases between them. In DNA form, the CDR3 reads TGCGCCAGCAGCCCCACCGGGGAATACACTGAAGCTTTCTTT. Translating gives CASSPTGEYTEAFF.

This clonotype was observed a few times. This chain connects TRBV6-2 or TRBV6-3 to TRBJ2-1; the D is unclear. V gave up 2 bases and J gave up 10 bases, with 6 bases separating them. From germline, CDR1 is MNHEY and CDR2 SVGEGT. The CDR3 runs to 11 residues. CDR3 nucleotides: TGTGCCAGCAGTTACATCCGGGAGCAGTTCTTC. Its translation is CASSYIREQFF.

The rearrangement uses TRBV27 and TRBJ2-1, with 14 positions matching TRBD2. This CDR3 region has 16 residues. Trimming cost V 4 bases and J 7 bases; bases outside gene matches: 6. Germline values: CDR1 MNHEY, CDR2 SMNVEV (reference sequence). The CDR3 here is CASSSIGLAGGNEQFF. CDR3 nucleotides: TGTGCCAGCAGTTCTATTGGACTAGCGGGGGGAAATGAGCAGTTCTTC.